This T cell receptor (beta chain) was retrieved from a study of blood T cell repertoires in COVID-19. Study-level background: Samples of COVID-19 (acute and convalescent) were obtained from the United States, Italy and Spain. T cells, B-cell-depleted T cells, or PBMCs supplied cDNA or gDNA.

Participants, roughly 18 to 90 years old, spanned more than 20 US areas. A COVID-19 case was met by exposed participants within 2 weeks before study entry. Measured with immunoSEQ multiplex PCR; TCRdb has only the in-frame clones, and not every one. The table has fewer than 350,000 clones, approximately 90% seen once. This clone was picked up one time. Germline loops: CDR1 MNHNY, CDR2 SVGAGI (reference sequence). This CDR3 region has 13 residues. Trimming removed 3 bases at V and 4 bases at J, with 9 bases between. The source material was PBMCs or T cells enriched from blood (not recorded which). V is TRBV6-6 and J is TRBJ1-1; D remains unclear. This TCR came from a man in his forties who had been exposed to COVID-19. Written as DNA, the CDR3 is TGTGCCAGCAGTTATCTCCGGGGCACTGAAGCTTTCTTT. This sequence encodes CASSYLRGTEAFF.